Listed here are 21 T cell receptor beta chains from one sample, sequenced in a study of blood T cell repertoires in COVID-19. Libraries were prepared by immunoSEQ multiplex PCR; TCRdb keeps only in-frame clonotypes and omits some of them. The table lists 250,000 to 300,000 clones, 70% to 90% of them singletons. The sample was PBMCs or T cells enriched from blood (not recorded which). These receptors originate from a young man who had recovered from COVID-19.

The chain links TRBV5-4 to TRBJ1-1, with a possible D match to TRBD1 (6 bases). V gave up 4 bases and J gave up 1 base, with 20 bases separating them. From germline, CDR1 is SGHNT and CDR2 YYREEE (reference sequence). The CDR3 loop spans 17 amino acids. The CDR3, as DNA: TGTGCCAGCAGCCCTGTCTCGGGACAAGTTAAGAACACTGAAGCTTTCTTT. Translation gives CASSPVSGQVKNTEAFF.

The CDR3 sequence is CASREQGSGYTF. CDR3 nucleotide sequence: TGTGCCAGCAGGGAACAGGGCTCTGGCTACACCTTC. The chain uses TRBV12-3 or TRBV12-4 and TRBJ1-2, with a tentative D call TRBD1 (6 bases). Trimming left V 6 bases short and J 7 bases short, with 12 bases between. The CDR3 loop spans 12 amino acids.

This chain uses TRBV5-1 with TRBJ2-7; TRBD1 matches at 7 bases. This CDR3 has 15 amino acids. Germline CDR1 is SGHRS and CDR2 is YFSETQ. Trimming cost V 0 bases and J 5 bases; bases outside gene matches: 8. The CDR3 nucleotides read TGCGCCAGCAGCTTGGTTGGGACAGTTGTACACGAGCAGTACTTC. This translates into CASSLVGTVVHEQYF.

This chain links TRBV11-3 with TRBJ2-5; D perhaps matches TRBD2 (6 bases). Trimming cost V 1 base and J 4 bases, with 7 bases left between them. This CDR3 comprises 13 residues. Germline loops: CDR1 SGHNT, CDR2 YENEEA. The CDR3, as DNA: TGTGCCAGCAGCTTAGCGGGAGTAGAGACCCAGTACTTC. It codes for CASSLAGVETQYF.

V is TRBV7-3 and J is TRBJ2-1, with a weak D call TRBD1 (5 bases). Germline V gene data show CDR1 as SGHTA and CDR2 as FQGTGA. The CDR3 runs 12 residues. Trimming removed 5 bases at V and 7 bases at J, with 9 bases between. The CDR3 DNA reads as TGTGCCAGCAGCATTCAGGGAAATGAGCAGTTCTTC. It specifies CASSIQGNEQFF.

The chain has TRBV3-1 (or the pseudogene TRBV3-2) and TRBJ1-2, with D possibly being TRBD1 (5 bases). The V gene's germline CDR1 is LGHDT and CDR2 YNNKEL (reference sequence). Trimming stripped 1 base from V and 5 bases from J, with 11 bases between. The CDR3 loop spans 14 amino acids. For the CDR3, the DNA is TGTGCCAGCAGCCAAGGTGCGGGGCCTTATGGCTACACCTTC. This codes for CASSQGAGPYGYTF.

This clone was counted between two and nine times. V gene TRBV10-3 combines with J gene TRBJ2-1, with TRBD1 as a possible D gene (6 bases). V was trimmed by 3 bases and J by 7 bases, leaving 19 bases between them. The V gene's germline CDR1 is ENHRY and CDR2 SYGVKD. The CDR3 sequence is 16 residues long. The CDR3 sequence is CAISDSGARAGNEQFF. The CDR3 region has the DNA TGTGCCATCAGTGACTCAGGGGCCCGGGCCGGGAATGAGCAGTTCTTC.

The chain uses TRBV29-1 and TRBJ2-3; TRBD1 might be the D (6 bases). This CDR3 comprises 13 residues. Trimming took 4 bases from V and 3 from J, leaving 11 bases between them. Germline V gene sequence: CDR1 SQVTM, CDR2 ANQGSEA. The CDR3 DNA sequence: TGCAGCGTTGTGGGGGCAGGTACAGATACGCAGTATTTT. Protein product: CSVVGAGTDTQYF.

The V call is TRBV11-3, the J call TRBJ1-1, with 10 bases matching TRBD1. The CDR3 runs to 16 residues. Germline V CDR1 and CDR2: SGHNT, YENEEA. The ends lost 11 bases at V and 3 bases at J; junction bases unmatched: 15. CDR3 loop: CAGSRDRGLLDTEAFF. CDR3 sequence (DNA): TGTGCCGGCTCCCGGGACAGGGGACTTCTTGACACTGAAGCTTTCTTT.

In DNA, the CDR3 is TGTGCCAGCAGTTTGCAGGGGAGATCCTATAATTCACCCCTCCACTTT. Residues: CASSLQGRSYNSPLHF. This rearrangement joins TRBV28 to TRBJ1-6; D possibly corresponds to TRBD1 (6 bases). V lost 3 bases and J lost 1, with 10 bases in between. Germline V gene data show CDR1 as MDHEN and CDR2 as SYDVKM. The CDR3 covers 16 residues.

This chain links TRBV10-3 with TRBJ2-1; D call uncertain. There are 14 residues in the CDR3. From germline, CDR1 is ENHRY and CDR2 SYGVKD. V was clipped by 1 base and J by 7 bases, with 11 bases between them. The CDR3 nucleotides are TGTGCCATCAGTGAGTTAGAGTCGGTGAATGAGCAGTTCTTC. Protein: CAISELESVNEQFF.

This sequence joins TRBV6-5 and TRBJ2-3; tentative D call: TRBD2 (6 bases). The CDR3 is made up of 14 amino acids. The V end lost 10 bases, the J end lost 4 bases, and 18 bases lay between the germline ends. Germline V gene sequence: CDR1 MNHEY, CDR2 SVGAGI. CDR3 amino acids: CATRSGEGADTQYF. For the CDR3, the DNA is TGTGCCACCCGTTCGGGGGAAGGAGCAGATACGCAGTATTTT.

The V call is TRBV7-9, the J call TRBJ1-6, with D maybe TRBD1 (5 bases). This CDR3 is built from 11 residues. The germline CDR1 and CDR2 sequences are SEHNR and FQNEAQ (reference sequence). The V end was cut by 5 bases, the J end by 15 bases, with 11 bases between. The CDR3 spells CASSGGLRLHF. DNA of the CDR3: TGTGCCAGCAGCGGGGGGTTGCGCCTCCACTTT.

The chain couples TRBV18 to TRBJ1-4; 7 nucleotides agree with TRBD1. Trimming cost V 0 bases and J 8 bases; bases outside gene matches: 6. The CDR3 totals 15 residues. CDR1 and CDR2 from the germline V gene are KGHSH and LQKENI. The chain's CDR3 is CASSPPTGNIEKLFF. In DNA, the CDR3 is TGTGCCAGCTCACCACCGACAGGGAATATAGAAAAACTGTTTTTT.

The chain joins TRBV6-5 to TRBJ2-3; 8 positions match TRBD1. Germline assignment: CDR1 MNHEY and CDR2 SVGAGI. The CDR3 totals 15 residues. The J segment lost 1 base and the V segment lost 4 bases, leaving 4 bases of the junction unmatched. CDR3 sequence reads: CASSFTGGGTDTQYF. CDR3 DNA sequence: TGTGCCAGCAGTTTCACAGGGGGTGGCACAGATACGCAGTATTTT.

The chain carries TRBV19 and TRBJ2-1, with 8 positions matching TRBD1. This CDR3 is 14 amino acids long. With 5 bases clipped from V and 12 bases from J, the junction kept 12 bases outside the gene matches. The germline CDR1 and CDR2 sequences are LNHDA and SQIVND (reference sequence). CDR3 DNA: TGTGCCAGTAGTCCCGGATCGACAGGGGTTCGGCAGTTCTTC. Translated, it gives CASSPGSTGVRQFF.

The chain employs TRBV27 and TRBJ2-1; the match to TRBD2 covers 8 bases. Trimming removed 2 bases from V and 5 bases from J; junction bases left unmatched: 5. The CDR3 has 15 amino acids. Germline V lookup: CDR1 MNHEY, CDR2 SMNVEV (reference sequence). The CDR3 DNA follows: TGTGCCAGCAGTTTAACTAGCGGATTTGACAATGAGCAGTTCTTC. Residues: CASSLTSGFDNEQFF.

This chain links TRBV10-1 with TRBJ2-1, with D possibly TRBD2 on 6 matching bases. This CDR3 spans 13 amino acids. From germline, CDR1 is WNHNN and CDR2 SYGVQD (reference sequence). V lost 2 bases, J lost 8 bases, and 10 bases lay in between. The CDR3 bases are TGCGCCAGCAGTGAGGGGGACTGGTATGAGCAGTTCTTC. This codes for CASSEGDWYEQFF.

This chain connects TRBV6-1 to TRBJ2-5; tentative D call: TRBD2 (5 bases). Germline V lookup: CDR1 MNHNS, CDR2 SASEGT. Trimming cost V 3 bases and J 5 bases, with 10 bases left between them. This CDR3 spans 13 amino acids. The CDR3 DNA sequence: TGTGCCAGCAGTGATCCGGGGATGGAGACCCAGTACTTC. Its protein is CASSDPGMETQYF.

The rearrangement uses TRBV11-3 and TRBJ1-2; no clear D gene. The CDR3 is made up of 12 amino acids. Trimming pared 5 bases from V and 2 bases from J, leaving 6 bases between. Germline V CDR1 and CDR2: SGHNT, YENEEA. This chain's CDR3 is CASSRGNYGYTF. In DNA, the CDR3 is TGTGCCAGCAGCCGGGGAAACTATGGCTACACCTTC.

This chain uses TRBV4-1 with TRBJ2-1; 9 nucleotides agree with TRBD2. Per the germline V gene, CDR1 is MGHRA and CDR2 is YSYEKL. V was clipped by 5 bases and J by 7 bases; unmatched bases: 12. The CDR3 contains 16 residues. The CDR3 here is CASSEVYSGGWNEQFF. The CDR3 DNA follows: TGCGCCAGCAGCGAGGTGTACAGCGGGGGGTGGAATGAGCAGTTCTTC.